The rows below give T cell receptor beta chains drawn from one sample of a study of T cell responses to AZD1222 COVID-19 vaccine. Clones were sequenced by immunoSEQ multiplex PCR, and TCRdb holds only the in-frame ones, with some missing. The sample has around 100,000 clones, approximately 83% seen once. The sequencing here drew on peripheral blood, taken on day 0 of AZD1222 vaccination. The origin of the receptors is an adult in good health. Each CDR3 is given with its conserved first and last residue. The D gene is left open where the match is weak. Clone size is shown for a subset of rows, as once, few, many or a class of expanded clone.

j_call d_call clone_size v_call cdr3_nt cdr3_aa
TRBJ2-3 . . TRBV30 TGTGCCTGGAGTGTCGGCAGCTACAGCACAGATACGCAGTATTTT CAWSVGSYSTDTQYF
TRBJ2-1 . . TRBV4-1 TGCGCCAGCAGCCAAGACAGGGTTTCGTACAATGAGCAGTTCTTC CASSQDRVSYNEQFF
TRBJ2-7 TRBD1 . TRBV28 TGTGCCAGCAGTCCCGGGACAGGGGCGGGGGAGCAGTACTTC CASSPGTGAGEQYF
TRBJ2-7 . . TRBV7-9 TGTGCCAGCAGCGTCCTAATCGGGGGTGTCTCCTACGAGCAGTACTTC CASSVLIGGVSYEQYF
TRBJ1-1 . . TRBV14 TGTGCCAGCAGCCGGGAGGACATAACTGAAGCTTTCTTT CASSREDITEAFF
TRBJ1-4 TRBD1 . TRBV6-6 TGTGCCAGCAGTTATGGGACAGGAGGCGAAAAACTGTTTTTT CASSYGTGGEKLFF
TRBJ2-3 . . TRBV5-1 TGCGCCAGCAGCTCGGCGGTCCCAAAAGATACGCAGTATTTT CASSSAVPKDTQYF
TRBJ2-7 TRBD1 . TRBV7-2 TGTGCCAGCAGCACGAGGGACAGGGGGCGAGGGACCTACGAGCAGTACTTC CASSTRDRGRGTYEQYF
TRBJ1-4 . . TRBV6-6 TGTGCCAGCAGTCCCCGGGCAGGGGATGAAAAACTGTTTTTT CASSPRAGDEKLFF
TRBJ2-1 TRBD1 . TRBV6-4 TGTGCCAGCAGTGAAGGCTTCAGGGGGCTGCCATCCTACAATGAGCAGTTCTTC CASSEGFRGLPSYNEQFF
TRBJ1-4 . . TRBV7-7 TGTGCTAGCAGCTCCACCAACGGACTAAATGAAAAACTGTTTTTT CASSSTNGLNEKLFF
TRBJ2-3 TRBD1 . TRBV7-3 TGTGCCAGCAGCCTAGGGACAGGGGGCCCAGATACGCAGTATTTT CASSLGTGGPDTQYF
TRBJ2-7 . few TRBV27 TGTGCCAGCAGTTTTCAGACAGCTACCTACGAGCAGTACTTC CASSFQTATYEQYF
TRBJ1-5 . . TRBV5-8 TGTGCCAGGCACATACCGGGACGGGGTGAACAGGAGGGTCAGCCCCAGCATTTT CARHIPGRGEQEGQPQHF
TRBJ2-7 TRBD1 once TRBV27 TGTGCCAGCAGTTTATTAGGGACAGGGGACGGGGAGCAGTACTTC CASSLLGTGDGEQYF
TRBJ2-7 . once TRBV7-8 TGTGCCAGCAGCGTCGAGGGCCGGCGCGTCGAGCAGTACTTC CASSVEGRRVEQYF
TRBJ1-5 . . TRBV18 TGTGCCAGCTCATCCCACGAGCTCGGGGCCGGGCAGCCCCAGCATTTT CASSSHELGAGQPQHF